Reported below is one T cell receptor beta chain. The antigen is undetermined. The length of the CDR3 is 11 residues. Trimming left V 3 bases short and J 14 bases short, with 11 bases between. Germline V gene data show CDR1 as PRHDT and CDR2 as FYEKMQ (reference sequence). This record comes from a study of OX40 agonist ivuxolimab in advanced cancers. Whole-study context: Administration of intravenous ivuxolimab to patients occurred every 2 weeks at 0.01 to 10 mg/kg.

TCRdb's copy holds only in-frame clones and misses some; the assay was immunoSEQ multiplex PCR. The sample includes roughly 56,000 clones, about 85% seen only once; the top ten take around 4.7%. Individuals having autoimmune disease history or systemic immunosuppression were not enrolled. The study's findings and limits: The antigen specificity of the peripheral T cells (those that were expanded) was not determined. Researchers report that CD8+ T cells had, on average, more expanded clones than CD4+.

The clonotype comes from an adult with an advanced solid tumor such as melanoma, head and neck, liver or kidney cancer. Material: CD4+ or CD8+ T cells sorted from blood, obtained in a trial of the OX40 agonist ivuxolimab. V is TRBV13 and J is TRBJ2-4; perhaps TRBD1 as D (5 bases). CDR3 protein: CASSFKGRKYF. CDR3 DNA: TGTGCCAGCAGCTTCAAGGGGCGCAAGTACTTC.